This T cell receptor beta chain was profiled in a study of cytomegalovirus exposure and HLA in healthy donors. Findings and limits, study-wide: An analysis that was carried out later associated fewer than 20,000 TCR beta sequences with HLA alleles at 0.05 false discovery rate. Earlier analysis yielded a pattern in which most TCR beta V segments were productive about 90% or about 30% of the time.

Concerning this clone itself: What it binds is not known.

The CDR3 contains 15 residues. V lost 8 bases, J lost 9 bases, and 13 bases stayed unmatched. CDR1 MNHEY and CDR2 SVGAGI come from the germline V gene. 60 Vbeta and 13 Jbeta primers were used in PCR. The assay was immunoSEQ multiplex PCR, and TCRdb's table has in-frame clones only and misses some. The sample has some 240,000 clones; 78% are singletons. This TCR derives from a male donor in good health and CMV-seronegative. The chain employs TRBV6-5 and TRBJ1-1; 12 positions agree with TRBD1. The sequencing input was PBMCs. The chain's CDR3 is CASGKIGTGGRQAFF. CDR3 DNA: TGTGCCAGCGGGAAGATCGGGACAGGGGGCCGACAAGCTTTCTTT.